A single sample is the source of the 6 T cell receptor beta chains below, sequenced in a study of shared clonotypes between healthy human individuals. The method was immunoSEQ multiplex PCR; TCRdb's version includes in-frame clones alone and lacks a portion of them. The repertoire has some 2,500,000 clones, 80% to 95% of them found once; the top ten carry 0.36%. The specimen sequenced was naive CD4+ T cells from PBMCs. Subset described: CD45RA+ positively selected. The receptors come from a man between 18 and 29 years old in good health. Some clones in this sample may be carry-over from other donors' samples.

The chain recombines TRBV28 with TRBJ2-7, with D tentatively TRBD2 (5 bases). Between the trimmed V and J ends, which lost 4 bases and 4 bases, there was a span of 14 bases. Germline V CDR1 and CDR2: MDHEN, SYDVKM. The CDR3 loop spans 14 amino acids. The CDR3 loop is CASSSPGTIYEQYF. The CDR3 region has the DNA TGTGCCAGCAGTTCTCCGGGAACAATATACGAGCAGTACTTC. The complete variable domain, with remaining parts taken from reference TRBV28 and TRBJ2-7, reads DVKVTQSSRYLVKRTGEKVFLECVQDMDHENMFWYRQDPGLGLRLIYFSYDVKMKEKGDIPEGYSVSREKKERFSLILESASTNQTSMYLCASSSPGTIYEQYFGPGTRLTVT.

This chain links TRBV9 with TRBJ2-7; TRBD2 agrees at 9 bases. CDR1 and CDR2 (germline): SGDLS, YYNGEE. The CDR3 totals 16 residues. V lost 0 bases to trimming and J lost 2 bases; unmatched junction nucleotides: 6. CDR3 nucleotide sequence: TGTGCCAGCAGCGTAGCTGAATTAGCGGGAGCCTACGAGCAGTACTTC. Protein: CASSVAELAGAYEQYF.

The J gene is TRBJ2-1, the V gene TRBV15; 8 nucleotides line up with TRBD2. The germline gives CDR1 LNHNV, CDR2 YYDKDF (reference sequence). The CDR3 totals 16 residues. The junction had 7 bases not matched to a gene; V was cut back by 1 base and J by 5 bases. CDR3 loop: CATSRGGREANNEQFF. CDR3 coding DNA: TGTGCCACCAGCAGAGGCGGGCGGGAGGCGAACAATGAGCAGTTCTTC.

The V call is TRBV11-3, the J call TRBJ2-2, with 13 nucleotides matching TRBD2. The CDR3 loop spans 17 amino acids. Trimming cost V 1 base and J 4 bases; bases outside gene matches: 3. CDR1 is SGHNT, CDR2 YENEEA, per germline. The CDR3 DNA is TGTGCCAGCAGCTTAGGCCGACTAGCGGGAGGCACCGGGGAGCTGTTTTTT. It encodes CASSLGRLAGGTGELFF.

V and J are TRBV9 and TRBJ2-2; possibly TRBD1 or TRBD2 for D (6 bases each). Germline loops: CDR1 SGDLS, CDR2 YYNGEE. CDR3 length equals 16 residues. Trimming left V 6 bases short and J 1 base short, with 16 bases between. Written as DNA, the CDR3 is TGTGCCAGCAACGACGGGGGCAGGATGAACACCGGGGAGCTGTTTTTT. Its protein product is CASNDGGRMNTGELFF.

This chain connects TRBV28 to TRBJ2-7, with 14 bases matching TRBD2. V was clipped by 10 bases and J by 9 bases; unmatched bases: 20. Germline lookup yields CDR1 MDHEN and CDR2 SYDVKM. The CDR3 contains 17 residues. This CDR3 reads CAIPPPPPGLAGVAQYF. CDR3 DNA sequence: TGTGCCATTCCACCCCCCCCTCCGGGACTAGCGGGAGTTGCGCAGTACTTC. The entire variable domain, with the rest obtained from reference TRBV28 and TRBJ2-7, is as follows: DVKVTQSSRYLVKRTGEKVFLECVQDMDHENMFWYRQDPGLGLRLIYFSYDVKMKEKGDIPEGYSVSREKKERFSLILESASTNQTSMYLCAIPPPPPGLAGVAQYFGPGTRLTVT.